Here is one T cell receptor beta chain with its context. Its antigen is currently unknown. The entry originates in a study of T cell repertoires in cytomegalovirus infection. Study outcomes and limitations: Dominant in the ex vivo response were TCR beta clonotypes restricted by HLA-C and specific for CMV.

Losses at the gene ends were 1 base for V and 4 bases for J; bases not matched to a gene: 26. Germline V gene data show CDR1 as LGHNA and CDR2 as YSLEER. This CDR3 is 22 amino acids long. In TCRdb, the reads were re-called with MiXCR into one record per CDR3 protein. The data show around 900,000 distinct CDR3 sequences, with less than 35% seen just once and more than 13% held by the top ten. The sequence derives from a human donor in good health (CMV status not recorded). Some clones in this sample may be carry-over from other donors' samples. This sample comprised cultured CD8+ T cells from PBMCs, obtained from culture after CMV antigen stimulation. V gene TRBV4-3 combines with J gene TRBJ2-7; 9 bases match TRBD1. The CDR3 nucleotides read TGCGCCAGCAGCCAAGTGGGGACAGGGTTTCGGTCTCTGCCATCCCGACCTTACGAGCAGTACGTC. Encoded protein: CASSQVGTGFRSLPSRPYEQYV.